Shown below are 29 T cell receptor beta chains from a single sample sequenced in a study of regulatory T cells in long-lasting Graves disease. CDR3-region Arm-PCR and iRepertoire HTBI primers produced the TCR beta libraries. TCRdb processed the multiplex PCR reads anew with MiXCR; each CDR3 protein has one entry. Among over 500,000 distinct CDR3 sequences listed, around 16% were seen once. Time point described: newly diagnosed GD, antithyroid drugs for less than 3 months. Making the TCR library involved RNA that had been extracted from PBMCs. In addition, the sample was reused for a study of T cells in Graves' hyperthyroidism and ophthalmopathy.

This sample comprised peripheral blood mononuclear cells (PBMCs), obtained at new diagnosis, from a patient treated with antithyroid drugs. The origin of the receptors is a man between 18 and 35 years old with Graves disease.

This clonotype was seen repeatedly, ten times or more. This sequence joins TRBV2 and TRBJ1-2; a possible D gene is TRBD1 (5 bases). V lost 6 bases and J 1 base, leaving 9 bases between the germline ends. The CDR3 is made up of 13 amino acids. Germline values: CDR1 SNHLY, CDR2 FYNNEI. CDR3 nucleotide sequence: TGTGCCAGCAGCGGGGACCTTAACTATGGCTACACCTTC. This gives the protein CASSGDLNYGYTF.

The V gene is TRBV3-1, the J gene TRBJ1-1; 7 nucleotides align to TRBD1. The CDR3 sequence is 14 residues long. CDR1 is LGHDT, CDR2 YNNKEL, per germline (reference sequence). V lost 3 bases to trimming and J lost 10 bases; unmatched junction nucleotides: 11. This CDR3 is CASSHQGGRGVAFF. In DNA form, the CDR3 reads TGTGCCAGCAGCCACCAAGGGGGCAGGGGGGTAGCTTTCTTT.

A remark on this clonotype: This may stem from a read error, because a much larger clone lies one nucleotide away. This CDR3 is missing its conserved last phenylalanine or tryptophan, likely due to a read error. The CDR3 DNA follows: TGTGCCAGCACAGAAGGGGGGGGCAATCAGCCCCAGCATCTT. Its protein is CASTEGGGNQPQHL. The chain joins TRBV6-1 to TRBJ1-5; possible D gene TRBD1, 6 bases. The germline CDR1 and CDR2 sequences are MNHNS and SASEGT. The CDR3 spans 14 residues. V lost 7 bases and J lost 2, with 12 bases in between.

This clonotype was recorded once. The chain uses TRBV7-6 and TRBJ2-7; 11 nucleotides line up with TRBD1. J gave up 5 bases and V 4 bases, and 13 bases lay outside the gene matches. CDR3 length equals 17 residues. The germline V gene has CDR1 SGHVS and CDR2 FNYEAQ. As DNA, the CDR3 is TGTGCCAGCAGCTGGAGTCGGACAGGGGGCGCGGGCCACGAGCAGTACTTC. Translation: CASSWSRTGGAGHEQYF.

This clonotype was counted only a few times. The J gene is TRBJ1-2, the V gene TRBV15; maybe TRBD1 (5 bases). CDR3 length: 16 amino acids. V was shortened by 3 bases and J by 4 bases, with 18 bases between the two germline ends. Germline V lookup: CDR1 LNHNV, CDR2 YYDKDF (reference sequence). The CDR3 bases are TGTGCCACCAGCAGCCTCGGCAGGGAGGGGTCCTATGGCTACACCTTC. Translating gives CATSSLGREGSYGYTF. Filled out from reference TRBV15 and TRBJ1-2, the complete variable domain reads DAMVIQNPRYQVTQFGKPVTLSCSQTLNHNVMYWYQQKSSQAPKLLFHYYDKDFNNEADTPDNFQSRRPNTSFCFLDIRSPGLGDTAMYLCATSSLGREGSYGYTFGSGTRLTVV.

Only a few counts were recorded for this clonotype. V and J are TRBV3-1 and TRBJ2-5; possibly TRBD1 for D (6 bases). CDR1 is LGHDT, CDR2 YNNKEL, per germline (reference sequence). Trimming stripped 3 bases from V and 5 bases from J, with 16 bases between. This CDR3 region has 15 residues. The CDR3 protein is CASSQSAGEWETQYF. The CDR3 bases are TGTGCCAGCAGCCAGTCTGCAGGGGAGTGGGAGACCCAGTACTTC.

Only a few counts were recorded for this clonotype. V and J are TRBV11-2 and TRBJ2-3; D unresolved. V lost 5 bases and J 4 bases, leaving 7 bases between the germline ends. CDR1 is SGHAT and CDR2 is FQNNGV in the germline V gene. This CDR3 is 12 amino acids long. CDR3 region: CASSGSPDTQYF. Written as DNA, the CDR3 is TGTGCCAGCAGCGGGTCCCCAGATACGCAGTATTTT. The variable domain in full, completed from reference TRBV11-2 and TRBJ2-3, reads EAGVAQSPRYKIIEKRQSVAFWCNPISGHATLYWYQQILGQGPKLLIQFQNNGVVDDSQLPKDRFSAERLKGVDSTLKIQPAKLEDSAVYLCASSGSPDTQYFGPGTRLTVL.

CDR3 sequence (DNA): TGTGCCAGCAGTCTGAGAGGGAGACTAGCGGGATACGAGCAGTACTTC. Protein: CASSLRGRLAGYEQYF. The rearrangement uses TRBV3-1 and TRBJ2-7; 11 bases fit TRBD2. V trimming: 6 bases; J trimming: 4 bases; junction bases outside the gene matches: 11. This CDR3 is built from 16 residues. Germline loops: CDR1 LGHDT, CDR2 YNNKEL (reference sequence).

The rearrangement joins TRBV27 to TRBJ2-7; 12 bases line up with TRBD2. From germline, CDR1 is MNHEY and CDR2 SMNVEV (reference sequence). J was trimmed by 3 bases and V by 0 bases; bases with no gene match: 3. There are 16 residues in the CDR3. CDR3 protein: CASSLSLAGGFYEQYF. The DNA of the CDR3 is TGTGCCAGCAGTTTATCTCTAGCGGGAGGGTTCTACGAGCAGTACTTC.

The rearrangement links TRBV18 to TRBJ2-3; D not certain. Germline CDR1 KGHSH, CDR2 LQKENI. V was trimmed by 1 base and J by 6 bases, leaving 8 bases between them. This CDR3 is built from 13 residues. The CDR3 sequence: CASSPLEGDTQYF. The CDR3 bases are TGTGCCAGCTCACCACTGGAAGGGGATACGCAGTATTTT.

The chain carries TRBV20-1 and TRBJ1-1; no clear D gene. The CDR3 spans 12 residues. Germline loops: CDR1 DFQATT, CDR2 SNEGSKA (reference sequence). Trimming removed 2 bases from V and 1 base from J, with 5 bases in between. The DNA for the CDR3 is TGCAGTGCTAGATCCGAGAACACTGAAGCTTTCTTT. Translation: CSARSENTEAFF.

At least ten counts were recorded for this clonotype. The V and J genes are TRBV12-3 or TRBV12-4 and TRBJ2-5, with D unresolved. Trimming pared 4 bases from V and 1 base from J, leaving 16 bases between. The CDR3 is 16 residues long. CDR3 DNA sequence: TGTGCCAGCAGTTCCCCTCCCCCCCGGATCCAAGAGACCCAGTACTTC. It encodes CASSSPPPRIQETQYF.

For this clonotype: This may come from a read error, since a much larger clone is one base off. In DNA form, the CDR3 reads TGTGCCAGCAGCTTGCCTTGGTACAATGAGCAGTTCTTC. It specifies CASSLPWYNEQFF. The J gene is TRBJ2-1, the V gene TRBV7-3; D is unresolved. The V end was cut by 3 bases, the J end by 4 bases, with 7 bases between. The CDR3 has 13 residues. Germline values: CDR1 SGHTA, CDR2 FQGTGA. Together with reference TRBV7-3 and TRBJ2-1, the CDR3 gives the full variable domain: GAGVSQTPSNKVTEKGKYVELRCDPISGHTALYWYRQSLGQGPEFLIYFQGTGAADDSGLPNDRFFAVRPEGSVSTLKIQRTERGDSAVYLCASSLPWYNEQFFGPGTRLTVL.

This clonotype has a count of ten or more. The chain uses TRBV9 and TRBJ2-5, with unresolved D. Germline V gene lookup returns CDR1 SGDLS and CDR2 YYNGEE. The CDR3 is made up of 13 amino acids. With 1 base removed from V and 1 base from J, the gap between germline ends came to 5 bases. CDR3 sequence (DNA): TGTGCCAGCAGCGTAAAACCCCAAGAGACCCAGTACTTC. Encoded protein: CASSVKPQETQYF.

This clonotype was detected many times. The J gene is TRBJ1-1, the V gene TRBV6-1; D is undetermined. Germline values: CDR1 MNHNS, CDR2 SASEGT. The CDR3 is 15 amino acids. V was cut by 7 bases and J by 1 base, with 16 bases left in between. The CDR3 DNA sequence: TGTGCCAGCACCAGACTAAATGCTCCGAACACTGAAGCTTTCTTT. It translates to CASTRLNAPNTEAFF.

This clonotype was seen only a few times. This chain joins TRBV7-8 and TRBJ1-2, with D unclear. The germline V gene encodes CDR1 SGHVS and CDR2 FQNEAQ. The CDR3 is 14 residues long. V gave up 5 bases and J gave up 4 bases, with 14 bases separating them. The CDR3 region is CASSPGSGSYGYTF. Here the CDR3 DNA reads TGTGCCAGCAGCCCTGGTTCCGGGAGCTATGGCTACACCTTC. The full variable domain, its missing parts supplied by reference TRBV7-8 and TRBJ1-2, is GAGVSQSPRYKVAKRGQDVALRCDPISGHVSLFWYQQALGQGPEFLTYFQNEAQLDKSGLPSDRFFAERPEGSVSTLKIQRTQQEDSAVYLCASSPGSGSYGYTFGSGTRLTVV.

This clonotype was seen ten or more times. In DNA form, the CDR3 reads TGTGCCAGCTCAGACGGGACAGCGTATCAGCCCCAGCATTTT. It is translated as CASSDGTAYQPQHF. V and J are TRBV18 and TRBJ1-5, with TRBD1 matching 7 bases. Germline V gives CDR1 KGHSH, CDR2 LQKENI. The CDR3 totals 14 residues. The junction had 6 bases not matched to a gene; V was cut back by 5 bases and J by 5 bases. Using reference TRBV18 and TRBJ1-5 for the parts outside the CDR3, the full variable domain is NAGVMQNPRHLVRRRGQEARLRCSPMKGHSHVYWYRQLPEEGLKFMVYLQKENIIDESGMPKERFSAEFPKEGPSILRIQQVVRGDSAAYFCASSDGTAYQPQHFGDGTRLSIL.

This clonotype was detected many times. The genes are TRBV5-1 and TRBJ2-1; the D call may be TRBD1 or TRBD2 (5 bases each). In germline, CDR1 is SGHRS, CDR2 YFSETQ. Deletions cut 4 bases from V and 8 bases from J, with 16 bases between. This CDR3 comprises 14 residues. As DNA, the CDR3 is TGCGCCAGCAGCCCACGGGACGGCCGCGATGAGCAGTTCTTC. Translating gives CASSPRDGRDEQFF.

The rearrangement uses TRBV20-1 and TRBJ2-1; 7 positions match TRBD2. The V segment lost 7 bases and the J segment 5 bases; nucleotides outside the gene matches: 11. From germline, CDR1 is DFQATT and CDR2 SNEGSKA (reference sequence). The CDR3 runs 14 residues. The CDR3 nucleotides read TGCAGTGGTGTTAGGGCTAGCGGTCACAATGAGCAGTTCTTC. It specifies CSGVRASGHNEQFF.

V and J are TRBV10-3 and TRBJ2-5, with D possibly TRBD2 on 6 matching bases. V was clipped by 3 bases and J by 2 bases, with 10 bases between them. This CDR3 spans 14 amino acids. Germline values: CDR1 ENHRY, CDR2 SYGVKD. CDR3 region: CAISDPAGQETQYF. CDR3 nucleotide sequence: TGTGCCATCAGTGACCCCGCGGGGCAAGAGACCCAGTACTTC.

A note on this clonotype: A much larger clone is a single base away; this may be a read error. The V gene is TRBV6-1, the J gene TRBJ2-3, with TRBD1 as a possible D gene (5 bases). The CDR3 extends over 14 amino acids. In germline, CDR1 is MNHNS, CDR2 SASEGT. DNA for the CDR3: TGTACCAGCAGTCAAGACAGAGCCACAGATACGCAGTATTTT. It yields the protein CTSSQDRATDTQYF.

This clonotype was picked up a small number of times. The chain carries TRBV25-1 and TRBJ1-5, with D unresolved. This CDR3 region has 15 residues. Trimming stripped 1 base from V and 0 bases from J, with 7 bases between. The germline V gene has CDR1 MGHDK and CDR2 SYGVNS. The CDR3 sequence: CASSESPDSNQPQHF. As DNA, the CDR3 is TGTGCCAGCAGTGAATCCCCAGATAGCAATCAGCCCCAGCATTTT.

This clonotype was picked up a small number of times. CDR3 in DNA: TGCAGCGTTGAAAGGGGACAGGGCTTGGGGGAGCAGTACTTC. It codes for CSVERGQGLGEQYF. The V and J genes are TRBV29-1 and TRBJ2-7, with 9 bases aligning to TRBD1. Trimming at V came to 2 bases and at J to 7 bases, leaving 9 bases not matched to a gene. This CDR3 region has 14 residues. Germline values: CDR1 SQVTM, CDR2 ANQGSEA.

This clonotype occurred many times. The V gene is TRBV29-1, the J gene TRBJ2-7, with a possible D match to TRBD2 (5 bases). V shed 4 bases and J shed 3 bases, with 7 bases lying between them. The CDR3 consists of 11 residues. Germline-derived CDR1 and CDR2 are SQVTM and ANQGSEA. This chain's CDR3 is CSVVRGYEQYF. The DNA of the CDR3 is TGCAGCGTTGTACGGGGCTACGAGCAGTACTTC.

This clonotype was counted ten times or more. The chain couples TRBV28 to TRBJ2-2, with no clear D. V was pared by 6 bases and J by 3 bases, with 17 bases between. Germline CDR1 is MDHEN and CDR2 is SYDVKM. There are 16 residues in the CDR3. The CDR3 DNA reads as TGTGCCAGCAGCACCGAGTTTGGCGCTTACACCGGGGAGCTGTTTTTT. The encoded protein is CASSTEFGAYTGELFF.

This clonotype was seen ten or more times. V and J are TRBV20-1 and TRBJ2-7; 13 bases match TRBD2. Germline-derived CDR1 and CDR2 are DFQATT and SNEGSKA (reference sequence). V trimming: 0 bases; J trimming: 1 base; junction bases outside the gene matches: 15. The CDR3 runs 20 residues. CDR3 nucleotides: TGCAGTGCTAGAGATCGGGGGAGGACTAGCGGGAGATACGGATCCTACGAGCAGTACTTC. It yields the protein CSARDRGRTSGRYGSYEQYF.

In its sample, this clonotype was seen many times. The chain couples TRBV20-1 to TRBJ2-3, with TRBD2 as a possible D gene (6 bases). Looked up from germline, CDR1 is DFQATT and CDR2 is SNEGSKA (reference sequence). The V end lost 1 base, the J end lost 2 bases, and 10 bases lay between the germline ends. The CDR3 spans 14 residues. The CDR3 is CSARGGVNTDTQYF. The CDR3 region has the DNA TGCAGTGCTAGAGGGGGGGTGAACACAGATACGCAGTATTTT.

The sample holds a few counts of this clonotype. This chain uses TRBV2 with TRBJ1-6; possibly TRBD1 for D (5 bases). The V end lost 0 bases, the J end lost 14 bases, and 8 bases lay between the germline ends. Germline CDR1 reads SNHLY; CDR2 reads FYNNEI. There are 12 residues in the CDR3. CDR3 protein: CASSEALGALHF. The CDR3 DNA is TGTGCCAGCAGTGAAGCTTTGGGGGCCCTCCACTTT.

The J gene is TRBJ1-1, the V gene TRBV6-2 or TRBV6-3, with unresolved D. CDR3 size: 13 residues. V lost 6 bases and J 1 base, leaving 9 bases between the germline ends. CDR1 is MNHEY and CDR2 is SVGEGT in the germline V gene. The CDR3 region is CASRPFRNTEAFF. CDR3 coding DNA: TGTGCCAGCAGGCCTTTTCGGAACACTGAAGCTTTCTTT.